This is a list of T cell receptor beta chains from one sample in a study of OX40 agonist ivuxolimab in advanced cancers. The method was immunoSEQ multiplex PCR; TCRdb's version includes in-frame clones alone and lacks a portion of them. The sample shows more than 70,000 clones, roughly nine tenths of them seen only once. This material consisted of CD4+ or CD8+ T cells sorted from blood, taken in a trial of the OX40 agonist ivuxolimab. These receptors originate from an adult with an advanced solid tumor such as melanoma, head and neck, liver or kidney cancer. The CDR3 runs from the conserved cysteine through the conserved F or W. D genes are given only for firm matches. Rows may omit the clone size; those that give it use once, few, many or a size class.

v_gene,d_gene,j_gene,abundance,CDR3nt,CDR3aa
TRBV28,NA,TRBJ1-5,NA,TGTGCCAGCAGGCCCGGTACCCTCGGAGGACAGCCCCAGCATTTT,CASRPGTLGGQPQHF
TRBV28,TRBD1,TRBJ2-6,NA,TGTGCCAGCGAGGGACAGGGAATAGCCTACTCTGGGGCCAACGTCCTGACTTTC,CASEGQGIAYSGANVLTF
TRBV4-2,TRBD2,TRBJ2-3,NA,TGTGCCAGCAGCCAACCCTCAGGGACTAGCGGGACCACAGATACGCAGTATTTT,CASSQPSGTSGTTDTQYF
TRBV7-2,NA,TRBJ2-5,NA,TGTGCCAGCAGCCGCCAAATTTCGGGGAGCCTCCAAGAGACCCAGTACTTC,CASSRQISGSLQETQYF
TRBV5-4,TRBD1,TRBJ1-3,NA,TGTGCCAGCAGCCCGGGACAGGGATTAGCTGGAAACACCATATATTTT,CASSPGQGLAGNTIYF
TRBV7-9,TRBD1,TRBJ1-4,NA,TGTGCCAGCAGCAAAACGCCGGGACAGGGGGCGATTAATGAAAAACTGTTTTTT,CASSKTPGQGAINEKLFF
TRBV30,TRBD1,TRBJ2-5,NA,TGTGCCCGAGGGACAGGGGTTGGGGAGACCCAGTACTTC,CARGTGVGETQYF
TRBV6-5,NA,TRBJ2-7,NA,TGTGCCAGCAGTTACTCCACCACGGGGTTGGAGCAGTACTTC,CASSYSTTGLEQYF
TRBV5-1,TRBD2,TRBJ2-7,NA,TGCGCCAGCAGCTTGGCCTTACAGCGGGAGACCTACGAGCAGTACTTC,CASSLALQRETYEQYF
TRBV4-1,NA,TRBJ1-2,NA,TGCGCCAGCAGCCAAGCCCTGGCAGGGCCAAACTATGGCTACACCTTC,CASSQALAGPNYGYTF
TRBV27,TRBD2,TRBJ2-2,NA,TGTGCCAGCAGACTAGCGGGAGGGATCGGGGAGCTGTTTTTT,CASRLAGGIGELFF
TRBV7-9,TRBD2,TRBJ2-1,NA,TGTGCCAGCAGCGCGCTTAGCGGGAGAGGGGCTTCCTACAATGAGCAGTTCTTC,CASSALSGRGASYNEQFF
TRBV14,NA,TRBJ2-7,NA,TGTGCCAGCAGCCCGACCCGAAAATCGACAGGCCGCTTCCTCTACGAGCAGTACTTC,CASSPTRKSTGRFLYEQYF
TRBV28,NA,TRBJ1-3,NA,TGTGCCAGCCAGGGGCCGCTGAGCTCTGGAAACACCATATATTTT,CASQGPLSSGNTIYF
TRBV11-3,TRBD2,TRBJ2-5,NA,TGTGCCAGCAGCTTGCGGGGGGGAGAGACCCAGTACTTC,CASSLRGGETQYF
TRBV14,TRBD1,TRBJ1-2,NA,TGTGCCAGCAGCCCGGGACAGGTCTATGGCTACACCTTC,CASSPGQVYGYTF
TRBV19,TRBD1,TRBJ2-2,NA,TGTGCCAGTAGGGACAGGTTGGACACCGGGGAGCTGTTTTTT,CASRDRLDTGELFF
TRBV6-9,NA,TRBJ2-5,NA,TGTGCCAGCAGTTGCGCACTAGGGGGGTGGGCCAAAGAGACCCAGTACTTC,CASSCALGGWAKETQYF
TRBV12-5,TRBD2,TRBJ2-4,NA,TGTGCTAGTGGTTCTACTAGCGGGAGTCAGTACTTC,CASGSTSGSQYF
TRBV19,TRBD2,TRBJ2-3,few,TGTGCCAGTAGTAGATGGATAGCGGGCGGGTCAGATACGCAGTATTTT,CASSRWIAGGSDTQYF
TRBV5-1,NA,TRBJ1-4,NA,TGCGCCAGCAGTCTTATAGGGGGAGGCAATGAAAAACTGTTTTTT,CASSLIGGGNEKLFF
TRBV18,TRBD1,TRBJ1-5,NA,TGTGCCAGCTCACGGGGACAGGGGACTTTTTACTATAGCAATCAGCCCCAGCATTTT,CASSRGQGTFYYSNQPQHF
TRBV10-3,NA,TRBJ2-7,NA,TGTGCCATCAGCTCGCGCGATTCGGGAGAGCAGTACTTC,CAISSRDSGEQYF
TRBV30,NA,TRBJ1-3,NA,TGTGCCTGGAGGGTATCTGGAAACACCATATATTTT,CAWRVSGNTIYF
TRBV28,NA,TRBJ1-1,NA,TGTGCCAGCAGTTTCTTAGGGCTTGAGAACACTGAAGCTTTCTTT,CASSFLGLENTEAFF
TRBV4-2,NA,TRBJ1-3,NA,TGTGCCAGCAGCCAAGAACATTCCTCACCGAGCTCTGGAAACACCATATATTTT,CASSQEHSSPSSGNTIYF
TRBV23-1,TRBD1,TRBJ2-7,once,TGCGCCAGCACCTCGACAGGGCCCGAAGCCTACGAGCAGTACTTC,CASTSTGPEAYEQYF
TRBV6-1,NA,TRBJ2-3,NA,TGTGCCAGCAGCGGGGACCAATGGCGCACAGATACGCAGTATTTT,CASSGDQWRTDTQYF
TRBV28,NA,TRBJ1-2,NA,TGTGCCAGCAGTTATCGTTTCCTCCGCCGAGATAACTATGGCTACACCTTC,CASSYRFLRRDNYGYTF